A single sample gave rise to the 3 T cell receptor beta chains below, sequenced in a study of cytotoxic CD8 clonotypes in ibrutinib-treated CLL. The assay was immunoSEQ multiplex PCR, and TCRdb's table has in-frame clones only and misses some. The sample has more than 110,000 clones; 80% are singletons. The sequencing used PBMCs, collected after 36 months of ibrutinib treatment. These receptors were obtained from a human donor with chronic lymphocytic leukemia.

The rearrangement joins TRBV30 to TRBJ1-4; TRBD1 matches at 8 bases. The junction had 12 bases not matched to a gene; V was cut back by 2 bases and J by 7 bases. Germline values: CDR1 GTSNPN, CDR2 SVGIG (reference sequence). CDR3 length: 16 amino acids. CDR3 sequence (DNA): TGTGCCTGGAGTCATGTCTTCGACAGGGGCGGTGAAAAACTGTTTTTT. Its translation: CAWSHVFDRGGEKLFF.

This sequence joins TRBV30 and TRBJ1-1; TRBD1 aligns across 8 bases. The CDR3 contains 13 residues. Germline CDR1 is GTSNPN and CDR2 is SVGIG (reference sequence). Losses at the gene ends were 2 bases for V and 5 bases for J; bases not matched to a gene: 4. CDR3 residues: CAWSSGGETEAFF. CDR3 DNA: TGTGCCTGGAGTTCAGGGGGCGAGACTGAAGCTTTCTTT.

V and J are TRBV5-6 and TRBJ2-7; D gene uncertain. Germline values: CDR1 SGHDT, CDR2 YYEEEE. Trimming left V 2 bases short and J 2 bases short, with 11 bases between. The CDR3 length is 14 residues. CDR3 nucleotides: TGTGCCAGCAGCTTCCCAGGTGACACCTACGAGCAGTACTTC. Encoded protein: CASSFPGDTYEQYF. The full variable domain, in which reference TRBV5-6 and TRBJ2-7 provide the parts outside the CDR3, is DAGVTQSPTHLIKTRGQQVTLRCSPKSGHDTVSWYQQALGQGPQFIFQYYEEEERQRGNFPDRFSGHQFPNYSSELNVNALLLGDSALYLCASSFPGDTYEQYFGPGTRLTVT.